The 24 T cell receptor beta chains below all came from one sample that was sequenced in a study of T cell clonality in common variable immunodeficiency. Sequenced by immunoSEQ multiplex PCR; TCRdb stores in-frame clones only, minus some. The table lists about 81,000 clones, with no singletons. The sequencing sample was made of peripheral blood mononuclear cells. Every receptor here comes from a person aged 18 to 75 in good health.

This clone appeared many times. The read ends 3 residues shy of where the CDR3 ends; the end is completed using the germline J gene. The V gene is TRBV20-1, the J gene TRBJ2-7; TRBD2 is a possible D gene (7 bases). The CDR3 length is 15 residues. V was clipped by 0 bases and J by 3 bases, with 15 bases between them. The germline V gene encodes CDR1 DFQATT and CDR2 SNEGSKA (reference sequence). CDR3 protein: CSARDPREGVYEQYF. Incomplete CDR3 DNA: TGCAGTGCTAGAGATCCCAGGGAGGGGGTCTACGAG.

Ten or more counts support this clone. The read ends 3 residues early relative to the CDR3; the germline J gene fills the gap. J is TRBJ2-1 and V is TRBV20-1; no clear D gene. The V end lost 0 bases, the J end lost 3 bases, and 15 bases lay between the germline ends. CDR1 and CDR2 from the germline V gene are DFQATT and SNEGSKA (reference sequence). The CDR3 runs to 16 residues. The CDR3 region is CSARDAVRLIYNEQFF. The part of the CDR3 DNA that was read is TGCAGTGCTAGAGACGCAGTCAGGCTAATCTACAATGAG.

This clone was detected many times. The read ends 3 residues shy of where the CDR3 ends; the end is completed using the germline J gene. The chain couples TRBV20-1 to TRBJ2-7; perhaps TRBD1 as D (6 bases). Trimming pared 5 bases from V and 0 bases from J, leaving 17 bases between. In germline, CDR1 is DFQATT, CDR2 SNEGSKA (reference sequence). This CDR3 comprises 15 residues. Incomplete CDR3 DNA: TGCAGTGCTCGAAAAGGACAGCCCAGCTCCTACGAG. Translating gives CSARKGQPSSYE. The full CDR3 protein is CSARKGQPSSYEQYF.

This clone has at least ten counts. CDR3 in amino acids: CASVTGDPGELFF. The part of the CDR3 DNA that was read is TGTGCTAGTGTAACAGGGGACCCCGGGGAG. The chain couples TRBV12-5 to TRBJ2-2; 7 nucleotides match TRBD1. Sequencing ends 3 residues short of the CDR3 end; the germline J gene provides the rest. V gave up 7 bases and J gave up 6 bases; unmatched junction bases: 5. Germline V gives CDR1 LGHNT, CDR2 FRNRAP. This CDR3 comprises 13 residues.

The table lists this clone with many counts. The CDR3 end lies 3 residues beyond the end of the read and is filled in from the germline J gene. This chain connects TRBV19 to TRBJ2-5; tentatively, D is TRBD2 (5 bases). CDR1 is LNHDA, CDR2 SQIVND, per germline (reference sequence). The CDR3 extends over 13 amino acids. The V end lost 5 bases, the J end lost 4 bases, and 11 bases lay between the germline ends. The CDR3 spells CASSLHRGETQYF. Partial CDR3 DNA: TGTGCCAGTAGTCTACATCGGGGAGAGACC.

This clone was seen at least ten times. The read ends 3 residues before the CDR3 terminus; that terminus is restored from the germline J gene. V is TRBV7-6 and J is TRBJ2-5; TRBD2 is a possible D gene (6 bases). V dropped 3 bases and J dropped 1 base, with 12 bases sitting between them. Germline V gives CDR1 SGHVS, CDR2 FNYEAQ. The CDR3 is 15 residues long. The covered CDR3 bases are TGTGCCAGCAGCTTCCTGCGGGGAACCCAAGAGACC. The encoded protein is CASSFLRGTQET. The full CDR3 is CASSFLRGTQETQYF. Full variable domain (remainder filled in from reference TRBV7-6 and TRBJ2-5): GAGVSQSPRYKVTKRGQDVALRCDPISGHVSLYWYRQALGQGPEFLTYFNYEAQQDKSGLPNDRFSAERPEGSISTLTIQRTEQRDSAMYRCASSFLRGTQETQYFGPGTRLLVL.

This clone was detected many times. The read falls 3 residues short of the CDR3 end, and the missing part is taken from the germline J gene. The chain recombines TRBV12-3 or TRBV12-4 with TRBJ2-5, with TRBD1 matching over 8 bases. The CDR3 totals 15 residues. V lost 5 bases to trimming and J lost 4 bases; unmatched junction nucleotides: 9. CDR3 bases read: TGTGCCAGCAGTCCCTCCCGGACAGGGAGAGAGACC. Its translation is CASSPSRTGRET. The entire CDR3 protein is CASSPSRTGRETQYF.

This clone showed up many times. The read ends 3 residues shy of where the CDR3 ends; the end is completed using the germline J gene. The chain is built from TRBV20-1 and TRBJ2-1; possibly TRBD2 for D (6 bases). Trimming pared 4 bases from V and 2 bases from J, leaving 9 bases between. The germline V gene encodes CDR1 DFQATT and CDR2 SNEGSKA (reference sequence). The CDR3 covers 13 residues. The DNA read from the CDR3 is TGCAGTGCTAAGCGGAGGGCCTACAATGAG. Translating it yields CSAKRRAYNE. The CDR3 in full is CSAKRRAYNEQFF.

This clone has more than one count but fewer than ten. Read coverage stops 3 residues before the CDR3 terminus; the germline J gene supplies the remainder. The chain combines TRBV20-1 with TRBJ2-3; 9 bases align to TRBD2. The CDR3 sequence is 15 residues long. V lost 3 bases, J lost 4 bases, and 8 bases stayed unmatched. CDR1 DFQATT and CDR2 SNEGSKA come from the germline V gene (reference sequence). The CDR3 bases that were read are TGCAGTGCTAGGGGGCTAGCGGGGTCCCCAGATACG. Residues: CSARGLAGSPDT. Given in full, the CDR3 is CSARGLAGSPDTQYF.

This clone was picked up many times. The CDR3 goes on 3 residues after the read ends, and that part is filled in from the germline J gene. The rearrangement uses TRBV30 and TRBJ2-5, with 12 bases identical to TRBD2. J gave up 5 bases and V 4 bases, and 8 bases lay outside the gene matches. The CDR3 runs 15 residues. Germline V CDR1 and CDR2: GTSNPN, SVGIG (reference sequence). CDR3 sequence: CAWTLAGGPEETQYF. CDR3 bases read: TGTGCCTGGACGCTAGCGGGAGGGCCGGAGGAGACC.

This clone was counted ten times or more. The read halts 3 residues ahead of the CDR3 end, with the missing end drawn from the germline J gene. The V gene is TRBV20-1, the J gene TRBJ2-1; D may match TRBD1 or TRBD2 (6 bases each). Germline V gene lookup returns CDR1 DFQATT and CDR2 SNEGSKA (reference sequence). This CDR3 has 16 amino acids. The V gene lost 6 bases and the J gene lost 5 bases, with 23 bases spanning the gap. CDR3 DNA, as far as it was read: TGCAGTGCGGAGGGACAAAGGGTTATCATTCACAATGAG. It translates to CSAEGQRVIIHNE. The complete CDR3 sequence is CSAEGQRVIIHNEQFF.

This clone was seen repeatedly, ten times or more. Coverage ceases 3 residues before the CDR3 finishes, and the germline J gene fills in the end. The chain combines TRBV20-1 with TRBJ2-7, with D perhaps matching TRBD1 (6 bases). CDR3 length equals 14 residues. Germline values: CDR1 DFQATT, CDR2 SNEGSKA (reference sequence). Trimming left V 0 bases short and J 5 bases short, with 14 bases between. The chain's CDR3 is CSARDHQGLDEQYF. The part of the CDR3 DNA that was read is TGCAGTGCTAGAGATCATCAGGGGCTGGACGAG.

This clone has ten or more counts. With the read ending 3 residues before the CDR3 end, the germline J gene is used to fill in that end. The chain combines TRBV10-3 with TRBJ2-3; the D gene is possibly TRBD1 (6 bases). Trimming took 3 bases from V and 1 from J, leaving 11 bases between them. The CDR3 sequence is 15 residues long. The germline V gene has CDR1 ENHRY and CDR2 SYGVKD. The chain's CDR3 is CAISDLAGGTDTQYF. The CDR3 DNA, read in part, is TGTGCCATCAGTGATTTGGCAGGGGGCACAGATACG.

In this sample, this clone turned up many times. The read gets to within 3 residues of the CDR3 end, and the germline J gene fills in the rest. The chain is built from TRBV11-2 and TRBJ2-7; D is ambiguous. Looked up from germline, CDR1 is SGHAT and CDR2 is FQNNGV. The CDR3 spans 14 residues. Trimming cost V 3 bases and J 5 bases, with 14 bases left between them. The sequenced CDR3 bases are TGTGCCAGCAGCTTGCCAGAGGCGGTCCACGAG. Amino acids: CASSLPEAVHE. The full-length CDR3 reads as CASSLPEAVHEQYF.

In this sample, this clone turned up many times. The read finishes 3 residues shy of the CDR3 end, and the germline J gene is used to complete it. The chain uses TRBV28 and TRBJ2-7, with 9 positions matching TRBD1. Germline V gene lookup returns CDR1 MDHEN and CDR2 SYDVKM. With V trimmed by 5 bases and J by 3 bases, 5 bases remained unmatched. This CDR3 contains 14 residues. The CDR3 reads CASSPGTGIYEQYF. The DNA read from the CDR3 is TGTGCCAGCAGTCCCGGGACAGGGATCTACGAG.

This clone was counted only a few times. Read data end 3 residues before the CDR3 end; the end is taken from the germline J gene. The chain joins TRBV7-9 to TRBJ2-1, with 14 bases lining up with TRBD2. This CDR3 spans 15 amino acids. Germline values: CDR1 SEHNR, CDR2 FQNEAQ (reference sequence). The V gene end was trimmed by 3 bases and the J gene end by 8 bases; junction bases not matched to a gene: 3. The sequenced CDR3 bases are TGTGCCAGCAGCTTGGTGGGACTAGCGGGAGATGAG. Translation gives CASSLVGLAGDE. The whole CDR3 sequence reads CASSLVGLAGDEQFF.

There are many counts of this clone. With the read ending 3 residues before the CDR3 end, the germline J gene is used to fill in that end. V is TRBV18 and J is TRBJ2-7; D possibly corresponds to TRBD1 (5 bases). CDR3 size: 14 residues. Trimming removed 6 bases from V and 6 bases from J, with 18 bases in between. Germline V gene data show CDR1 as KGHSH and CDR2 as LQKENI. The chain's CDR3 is CASSRQKGLTEQYF. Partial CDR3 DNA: TGTGCCAGCTCGCGACAGAAAGGCTTGACCGAG. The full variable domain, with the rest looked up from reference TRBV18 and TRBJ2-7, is NAGVMQNPRHLVRRRGQEARLRCSPMKGHSHVYWYRQLPEEGLKFMVYLQKENIIDESGMPKERFSAEFPKEGPSILRIQQVVRGDSAAYFCASSRQKGLTEQYFGPGTRLTVT.

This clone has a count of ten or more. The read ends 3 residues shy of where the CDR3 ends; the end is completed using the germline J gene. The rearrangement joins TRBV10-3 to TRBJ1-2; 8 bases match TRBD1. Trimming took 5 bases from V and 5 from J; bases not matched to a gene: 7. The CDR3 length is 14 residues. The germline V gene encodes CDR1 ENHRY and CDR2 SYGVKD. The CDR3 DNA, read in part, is TGTGCCATCAGTTGGTCGGACAGGGAGTATGGC. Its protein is CAISWSDREYG. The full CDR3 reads CAISWSDREYGYTF.

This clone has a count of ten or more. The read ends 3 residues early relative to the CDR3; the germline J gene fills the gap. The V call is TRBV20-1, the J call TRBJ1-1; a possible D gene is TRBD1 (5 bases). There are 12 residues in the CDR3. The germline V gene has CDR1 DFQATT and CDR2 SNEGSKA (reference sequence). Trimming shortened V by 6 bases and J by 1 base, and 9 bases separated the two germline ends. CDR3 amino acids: CSADSPNTEAFF. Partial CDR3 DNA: TGCAGTGCAGACAGCCCGAACACTGAA.

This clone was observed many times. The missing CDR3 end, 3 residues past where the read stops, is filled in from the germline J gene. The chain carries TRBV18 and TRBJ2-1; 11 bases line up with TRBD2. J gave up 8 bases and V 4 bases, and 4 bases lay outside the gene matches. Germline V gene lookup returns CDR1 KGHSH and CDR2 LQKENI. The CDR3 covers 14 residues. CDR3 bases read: TGTGCCAGCTCACGTAGCGGGAGGGCCGATGAG. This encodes CASSRSGRADE. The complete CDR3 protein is CASSRSGRADEQFF.

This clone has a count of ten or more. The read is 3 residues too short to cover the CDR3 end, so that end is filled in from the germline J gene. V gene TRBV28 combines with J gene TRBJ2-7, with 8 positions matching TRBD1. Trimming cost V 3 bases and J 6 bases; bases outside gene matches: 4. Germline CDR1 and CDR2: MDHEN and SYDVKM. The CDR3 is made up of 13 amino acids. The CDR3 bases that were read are TGTGCCAGCAGTTTGGACAGGGCTATCGAG. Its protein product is CASSLDRAIE. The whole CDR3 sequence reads CASSLDRAIEQYF.

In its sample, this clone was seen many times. The CDR3 DNA, read in part, is TGTGCCAGCAGTTCCATGGCGGTCGGTGAG. Translated: CASSSMAVGE. The whole CDR3 protein reads CASSSMAVGEQFF. The rearrangement joins TRBV6-2 or TRBV6-3 to TRBJ2-1; no definite D call. The CDR3 end is not reached by the read, which stops 3 residues before it; the germline J gene fills it in. Trimming left V 4 bases short and J 9 bases short, with 13 bases between. There are 13 residues in the CDR3. Germline CDR1 is MNHEY and CDR2 is SVGEGT.

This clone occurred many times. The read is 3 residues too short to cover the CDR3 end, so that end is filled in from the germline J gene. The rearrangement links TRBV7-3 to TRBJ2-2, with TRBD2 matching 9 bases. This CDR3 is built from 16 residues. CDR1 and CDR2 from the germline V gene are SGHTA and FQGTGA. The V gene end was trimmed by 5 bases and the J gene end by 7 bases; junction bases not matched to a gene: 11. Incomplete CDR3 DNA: TGTGCCAGCAGCCCAGAGGCTAGCGGGATGAGCGGGGAG. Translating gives CASSPEASGMSGE. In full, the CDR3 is CASSPEASGMSGELFF.

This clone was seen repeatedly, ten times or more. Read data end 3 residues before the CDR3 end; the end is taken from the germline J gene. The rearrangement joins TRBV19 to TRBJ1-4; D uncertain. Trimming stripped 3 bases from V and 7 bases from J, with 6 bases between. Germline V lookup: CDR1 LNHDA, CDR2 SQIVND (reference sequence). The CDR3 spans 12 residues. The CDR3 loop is CASSMTGEKLFF. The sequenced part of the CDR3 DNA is TGTGCCAGTAGTATGACGGGTGAAAAA.